The sequence of this T cell receptor beta chain was determined in a study of T-cell reconstitution after alpha-beta-depleted transplantation in children. Study-level points and caveats: Surviving recipient T cells and thymic progenitors produced the high day-60 TCRbeta diversity seen in some patients.

In this sample, this clonotype turned up a few times. Its cognate antigen is unknown. The V gene lost 2 bases and the J gene lost 6 bases, with 5 bases spanning the gap. The CDR3 consists of 12 residues. In germline, CDR1 is SEHNR, CDR2 FQNEAQ (reference sequence). The authors prepared the TCRbeta library with unique molecular identifiers. TCRdb processed the PCR reads anew with MiXCR; each CDR3 protein has one entry. The sample lists 300,000 to 400,000 distinct CDR3 sequences, roughly 25% occurring once. The starting material was PBMCs, mostly from graft donor cells, obtained 180 days after TCRalphabeta/CD19-depleted stem cell transplant. The clonotype comes from a male patient under 18 who had a stem cell transplant for acute lymphoblastic leukemia, so the T cells may come from the graft donor. The chain joins TRBV7-9 to TRBJ1-5, with D uncertain. The CDR3 nucleotides are TGTGCCAGCAGCTTAAGTAGTCAGCCCCAGCATTTT. It encodes CASSLSSQPQHF.